This TCR beta chain appears in the sequencing data of a study of long-term antiretroviral therapy in people with HIV. General study points: Even long-term ART left TRB diversity below transplant donor controls, despite gains.

CDR3 length equals 15 residues. With 3 bases removed from V and 5 bases from J, the gap between germline ends came to 16 bases. Germline V gene lookup returns CDR1 KGHSH and CDR2 LQKENI. With regard to this clone: The antigen is not known.

Two or more post-ART PBMC samples, plus at least one pre-ART sample, were available for each donor. Samples held roughly 0.85-10 million cryopreserved PBMC before DNA extraction. Survey-level resolution applied to immunoSEQ assay v3.0. Sequencing efforts were directed toward roughly 40,000-50,000 T-cell genomes per sample. Sequencing used immunoSEQ multiplex PCR; TCRdb keeps in-frame clones, though not all of them. The data hold 30,000 to 40,000 clones, with roughly 80% observed a single time. This sequence originates from a man younger than 35 with HIV. The source material was unsorted PBMCs, sampled 1.5 years after starting antiretroviral therapy. The rearrangement joins TRBV18 to TRBJ1-1; D might be TRBD1 (5 bases). In DNA, the CDR3 is TGTGCCAGCTCACCGCGTGAGGGGAAGGGAACTGAAGCTTTCTTT. Protein: CASSPREGKGTEAFF.